This T cell receptor beta chain is drawn from a study of OX40 agonist ivuxolimab in advanced cancers. Turning to the study itself: A male proportion of approximately 83% was recorded, with mean age approximately 57 years and range roughly 23 to 85.

Losses at the gene ends were 1 base for V and 4 bases for J; bases not matched to a gene: 6. Germline CDR1 reads SGHAT; CDR2 reads FQNNGV. The CDR3 sequence is 16 residues long. Sequencing used immunoSEQ multiplex PCR; TCRdb keeps in-frame clones, though not all of them. The table records over 85,000 clones, approximately 80% of them present only once. This clonotype was obtained from an adult with an advanced solid tumor such as melanoma, head and neck, liver or kidney cancer. Sequenced here: CD4+ or CD8+ T cells sorted from blood, sampled in a trial of the OX40 agonist ivuxolimab. J is TRBJ2-1 and V is TRBV11-2; 8 bases map to TRBD2. Written as DNA, the CDR3 is TGTGCCAGCAGCTTAGTGAGGTCGGGAGGGTACAATGAGCAGTTCTTC. It translates to CASSLVRSGGYNEQFF.